The 31 T cell receptor beta chains below all came from one sample that was sequenced in a study of immune cell composition in non-small cell lung cancer. Clones were read by immunoSEQ multiplex PCR, and TCRdb kept only the in-frame ones, dropping some. The sample has over 1,500 clones, around 78% seen once. The material sequenced was lung tumor tissue. The receptors were gathered from a human donor with non-small cell lung cancer.

V usage is TRBV27 and J usage is TRBJ2-3; 10 nucleotides match TRBD2. The CDR3 totals 16 residues. The germline V gene encodes CDR1 MNHEY and CDR2 SMNVEV (reference sequence). J was trimmed by 5 bases and V by 2 bases; bases with no gene match: 7. The CDR3: CASSLLAGVDVDTQYF. The CDR3 nucleotides read TGTGCCAGCAGTTTACTAGCGGGAGTAGATGTAGATACGCAGTATTTT.

This chain links TRBV2 with TRBJ2-3; 7 bases match TRBD2. CDR1 and CDR2 (germline): SNHLY, FYNNEI. The CDR3 covers 14 residues. J gave up 2 bases and V 8 bases, and 7 bases lay outside the gene matches. The CDR3 DNA reads as TGTGCCAGCTACGGACTAGGAATCACAGATACGCAGTATTTT. As protein: CASYGLGITDTQYF.

The CDR3 DNA reads TGTGCCAGCAGTTGGGGGGGTGCTTCCGAGCAGTACTTC. This encodes CASSWGGASEQYF. The chain uses TRBV27 and TRBJ2-7, with TRBD2 identical over 7 bases. The CDR3 contains 13 residues. From germline, CDR1 is MNHEY and CDR2 SMNVEV (reference sequence). V was pared by 4 bases and J by 6 bases, with 6 bases of the junction left unmatched.

J is TRBJ2-2 and V is TRBV18, with TRBD2 matching over 10 bases. Germline loops: CDR1 KGHSH, CDR2 LQKENI. After removal of 0 bases from V and 1 base from J, the junction contained 8 bases not matched to a gene. The CDR3 length is 19 residues. The CDR3 sequence is CASSPPGLAGALNTGELFF. The DNA for the CDR3 is TGTGCCAGCTCACCACCGGGGCTAGCGGGGGCTTTGAACACCGGGGAGCTGTTTTTT.

The J gene is TRBJ2-1, the V gene TRBV9; 8 bases agree with TRBD1. The CDR3 totals 15 residues. Unmatched junction bases numbered 5, after V lost 5 bases and J lost 1 base. Per the germline V gene, CDR1 is SGDLS and CDR2 is YYNGEE. CDR3: CASSAGTGSYNEQFF. Here the CDR3 DNA reads TGTGCCAGCAGTGCCGGGACAGGATCCTACAATGAGCAGTTCTTC. Supplemented by reference TRBV9 and TRBJ2-1, the full variable domain reads DSGVTQTPKHLITATGQRVTLRCSPRSGDLSVYWYQQSLDQGLQFLIQYYNGEERAKGNILERFSAQQFPDLHSELNLSSLELGDSALYFCASSAGTGSYNEQFFGPGTRLTVL.

The J gene is TRBJ2-5, the V gene TRBV7-9, with 9 bases aligning to TRBD1. The CDR3 totals 17 residues. The germline V gene encodes CDR1 SEHNR and CDR2 FQNEAQ (reference sequence). With 5 bases clipped from V and 2 bases from J, the junction kept 12 bases outside the gene matches. The CDR3: CASSQGQGSSGQETQYF. The CDR3 coding sequence is TGTGCCAGCAGCCAAGGACAGGGGTCATCAGGTCAAGAGACCCAGTACTTC.

This clone is categorized as large. The chain is built from TRBV28 and TRBJ1-6; weak D call: TRBD1 (6 bases). The CDR3 runs 14 residues. Germline loops: CDR1 MDHEN, CDR2 SYDVKM. Trimming took off 5 bases at V and 10 bases at J, with 15 bases between the two ends. CDR3 region: CASSTNREGSPLHF. The CDR3 coding sequence is TGTGCCAGCAGTACTAACAGGGAGGGGTCACCCCTCCACTTT. The variable domain in full, completed from reference TRBV28 and TRBJ1-6, reads DVKVTQSSRYLVKRTGEKVFLECVQDMDHENMFWYRQDPGLGLRLIYFSYDVKMKEKGDIPEGYSVSREKKERFSLILESASTNQTSMYLCASSTNREGSPLHFGNGTRLTVT.

Comments on this clone: Its ends do not fully match the called genes, so a read error is possible. The rearrangement uses TRBV6-6 and TRBJ2-3; tentative D call: TRBD2 (5 bases). The germline CDR1 and CDR2 sequences are MNHNY and SVGAGI (reference sequence). The CDR3 length is 13 residues. The CDR3: CASKAASTDTQYF. DNA of the CDR3: TGTGCCAGCAAGGCAGCTAGCACGGATACGCAGTATTTT.

This chain links TRBV7-2 with TRBJ1-2; 7 nucleotides agree with TRBD1. The V and J ends lost 6 bases and 5 bases, in that order; junction bases with no gene match: 12. CDR1 is SGHTA and CDR2 is FQGNSA in the germline V gene. The CDR3 has 15 residues. CDR3 bases: TGTGCCAGCAGTGACCCAAAGACAGGGTTTTATGGCTACACCTTC. Protein sequence: CASSDPKTGFYGYTF.

J is TRBJ2-5 and V is TRBV7-2; 8 positions match TRBD1. The J call is in doubt because the DNA end fits TRBJ2-7 better. The CDR3 contains 14 residues. Germline CDR1 reads SGHTA; CDR2 reads FQGNSA. The CDR3 spells CASSLRRTGNEQYF. CDR3 DNA sequence: TGTGCCAGCAGCTTAAGAAGGACAGGGAACGAGCAGTACTTC.

The chain uses TRBV27 and TRBJ2-2, with 8 bases lining up with TRBD2. The CDR3 is 16 amino acids. After removal of 8 bases from V and 0 bases from J, the junction contained 8 bases not matched to a gene. CDR1 is MNHEY, CDR2 SMNVEV, per germline (reference sequence). Written as DNA, the CDR3 is TGTGCCAGCCACTCACTAGCGGCAGCGAACACCGGGGAGCTGTTTTTT. Protein product: CASHSLAAANTGELFF.

The chain recombines TRBV6-6 with TRBJ2-7; tentative D call: TRBD1 (6 bases). Germline CDR1 reads MNHNY; CDR2 reads SVGAGI (reference sequence). The CDR3 extends over 12 amino acids. V shed 10 bases and J shed 4 bases, with 14 bases lying between them. The CDR3 DNA reads TGTGCCACGCAGGGGAGTCGGTACGAGCAGTACTTC. It codes for CATQGSRYEQYF.

The chain has TRBV5-6 and TRBJ2-7; 8 positions agree with TRBD1. With 2 bases clipped from V and 3 bases from J, the junction kept 4 bases outside the gene matches. Germline V lookup: CDR1 SGHDT, CDR2 YYEEEE. The CDR3 has 14 amino acids. The CDR3 DNA reads as TGTGCCAGCAGCTTCGGACAGGGATACTACGAGCAGTACTTC. Residues: CASSFGQGYYEQYF.

This clone has a handful of counts. The chain uses TRBV5-8 and TRBJ2-7; D might be TRBD1 (6 bases). Germline loops: CDR1 SGHTS, CDR2 YDEGEE. The V end lost 1 base, the J end lost 6 bases, and 11 bases lay between the germline ends. This CDR3 comprises 13 residues. The CDR3 nucleotides are TGTGCCAGCAGCTTGAGGGGGTTGGGCGAGCAGTACTTC. Translation gives CASSLRGLGEQYF.

This rearrangement joins TRBV28 to TRBJ1-1, with 8 bases aligning to TRBD1. This CDR3 spans 14 amino acids. Germline V gene data show CDR1 as MDHEN and CDR2 as SYDVKM. V dropped 8 bases and J dropped 0; count of bases not matched to a gene: 5. The CDR3 here is CASPPDRVNTEAFF. CDR3 in DNA: TGTGCCAGCCCCCCGGACAGGGTGAACACTGAAGCTTTCTTT.

The chain is built from TRBV13 and TRBJ2-1; 7 bases match TRBD2. The CDR3 spans 16 residues. Germline CDR1 PRHDT, CDR2 FYEKMQ (reference sequence). Trimming removed 5 bases from V and 7 bases from J; junction bases left unmatched: 14. The CDR3 region has the DNA TGTGCCAGCAGCGCCCCGCGGGACTACGGATATAATGAGCAGTTCTTC. As protein: CASSAPRDYGYNEQFF.

V and J are TRBV20-1 and TRBJ2-1; D not resolved. The CDR3 is 10 amino acids. V gave up 4 bases and J gave up 8 bases, with 6 bases separating them. Per germline, CDR1 DFQATT and CDR2 SNEGSKA (reference sequence). CDR3 protein: CSANGHEQFF. The CDR3 nucleotides read TGCAGTGCTAATGGCCATGAGCAGTTCTTC.

This sequence joins TRBV7-9 and TRBJ2-1; 9 positions match TRBD2. The CDR3 length is 14 residues. The V gene end was trimmed by 2 bases and the J gene end by 7 bases; junction bases not matched to a gene: 3. The germline gives CDR1 SEHNR, CDR2 FQNEAQ (reference sequence). The CDR3 nucleotides are TGTGCCAGCAGCTTACTAGCGGGGCGTAATGAGCAGTTCTTC. This translates into CASSLLAGRNEQFF.

Relative to its sample, this clone is large. The V gene is TRBV18, the J gene TRBJ2-1, with 8 bases that match TRBD1. J was trimmed by 4 bases and V by 2 bases; bases with no gene match: 13. CDR1 and CDR2 from the germline V gene are KGHSH and LQKENI. The CDR3 is made up of 18 amino acids. The CDR3 here is CASSPKAPGQGTYNEQFF. The CDR3, as DNA: TGTGCCAGCTCACCAAAAGCCCCTGGACAGGGAACTTACAATGAGCAGTTCTTC.

The count of this clone is one. The chain is built from TRBV19 and TRBJ2-5; possible D gene TRBD2, 6 bases. Per germline, CDR1 LNHDA and CDR2 SQIVND (reference sequence). The CDR3 spans 14 residues. Trimming cost V 3 bases and J 8 bases, with 16 bases left between them. The CDR3 region has the DNA TGTGCCAGTAGTATCGGCGGGACGGGGTTCACCCAGTACTTC. It yields the protein CASSIGGTGFTQYF.

This chain links TRBV19 with TRBJ2-7, with a possible D match to TRBD2 (5 bases). The germline V gene has CDR1 LNHDA and CDR2 SQIVND (reference sequence). The CDR3 covers 14 residues. The V gene lost 6 bases and the J gene lost 0 bases, with 12 bases spanning the gap. The CDR3 DNA sequence: TGTGCCAGTAGCATCTTCCGGGACTCCTACGAGCAGTACTTC. Its translation: CASSIFRDSYEQYF. Drawing the rest from reference TRBV19 and TRBJ2-7, the complete variable domain is DGGITQSPKYLFRKEGQNVTLSCEQNLNHDAMYWYRQDPGQGLRLIYYSQIVNDFQKGDIAEGYSVSREKKESFPLTVTSAQKNPTAFYLCASSIFRDSYEQYFGPGTRLTVT.

Written as DNA, the CDR3 is TGTGCCAGCAGCTTAGATAGCGTTTCCTACAATGAGCAGTTCTTC. It translates to CASSLDSVSYNEQFF. The gene calls are TRBV7-2 and TRBJ2-1; a possible D gene is TRBD2 (5 bases). Germline V lookup: CDR1 SGHTA, CDR2 FQGNSA. This CDR3 has 15 amino acids. Trimming removed 1 base from V and 1 base from J, with 8 bases in between. The full variable domain, in which reference TRBV7-2 and TRBJ2-1 provide the parts outside the CDR3, is GAGVSQSPSNKVTEKGKDVELRCDPISGHTALYWYRQSLGQGLEFLIYFQGNSAPDKSGLPSDRFSAERTGGSVSTLTIQRTQQEDSAVYLCASSLDSVSYNEQFFGPGTRLTVL.

This clone is a singleton in its sample. The chain links TRBV5-1 to TRBJ2-7, with a tentative D call TRBD2 (5 bases). The ends were cut back, 2 bases at V and 4 bases at J, with 10 bases in the middle. CDR3 length equals 13 residues. Germline-derived CDR1 and CDR2 are SGHRS and YFSETQ. The CDR3: CASSFIGVYEQYF. The CDR3 DNA reads as TGCGCCAGCAGCTTCATCGGGGTTTACGAGCAGTACTTC. Full variable domain (outside the CDR3, taken from reference TRBV5-1 and TRBJ2-7): KAGVTQTPRYLIKTRGQQVTLSCSPISGHRSVSWYQQTPGQGLQFLFEYFSETQRNKGNFPGRFSGRQFSNSRSEMNVSTLELGDSALYLCASSFIGVYEQYFGPGTRLTVT.

The chain joins TRBV5-4 to TRBJ2-3; 7 bases map to TRBD2. The CDR3 has 15 amino acids. V was pared by 2 bases and J by 2 bases, with 5 bases of the junction left unmatched. Germline V lookup: CDR1 SGHNT, CDR2 YYREEE (reference sequence). The CDR3 reads CASSLSSGVTDTQYF. CDR3 coding DNA: TGTGCCAGCAGCTTATCTAGCGGAGTCACAGATACGCAGTATTTT.

The chain employs TRBV4-1 and TRBJ2-1; D is uncertain. The CDR3 covers 14 residues. CDR1 and CDR2 from the germline V gene are MGHRA and YSYEKL. V lost 0 bases, J lost 5 bases, and 8 bases lay in between. CDR3 protein: CASSQEALDNEQFF. CDR3 bases: TGCGCCAGCAGCCAAGAGGCGCTAGACAATGAGCAGTTCTTC.

The chain links TRBV5-1 to TRBJ1-1; 7 nucleotides align to TRBD1. V was pared by 0 bases and J by 4 bases, with 12 bases of the junction left unmatched. There are 17 residues in the CDR3. Germline CDR1 and CDR2: SGHRS and YFSETQ. CDR3 nucleotide sequence: TGCGCCAGCAGCTTGGCCCGAACAGGGGAAGGTTCCACTGAAGCTTTCTTT. It codes for CASSLARTGEGSTEAFF.

The chain couples TRBV28 to TRBJ1-2; 8 bases agree with TRBD1. V trimming: 6 bases; J trimming: 4 bases; junction bases outside the gene matches: 7. Germline V gene data show CDR1 as MDHEN and CDR2 as SYDVKM. The CDR3 length is 14 residues. CDR3 sequence reads: CASRGGQESYGYTF. CDR3 bases: TGTGCCAGCAGGGGGGGACAGGAGAGCTATGGCTACACCTTC.

This clone came up once. The chain links TRBV28 to TRBJ2-5; 9 bases fit TRBD1. V shed 4 bases and J 3 bases; nucleotides not matched to a gene: 3. The CDR3 covers 14 residues. CDR1 is MDHEN and CDR2 is SYDVKM in the germline V gene. The CDR3 region is CASSSRTGEETQYF. In nucleotides, the CDR3 is TGTGCCAGCAGTTCCCGGACAGGGGAAGAGACCCAGTACTTC.

CDR3 bases: TGTGCCAGCAGCGGCCGCGGTACAGATACGCAGTATTTT. It specifies CASSGRGTDTQYF. This chain uses TRBV11-3 with TRBJ2-3; D remains unclear. This CDR3 has 13 amino acids. Per the germline V gene, CDR1 is SGHNT and CDR2 is YENEEA. Trimming took 5 bases from V and 3 from J, leaving 9 bases between them.

The chain has TRBV7-3 and TRBJ2-3; 10 bases are a match to TRBD2. This CDR3 contains 15 residues. Germline V gene sequence: CDR1 SGHTA, CDR2 FQGTGA. The junction had 3 bases not matched to a gene; V was cut back by 5 bases and J by 1 base. The CDR3 DNA reads as TGTGCCAGCAGCGCCGGACTAGCGGGCACAGATACGCAGTATTTT. It is translated as CASSAGLAGTDTQYF.

V usage is TRBV10-3 and J usage is TRBJ1-4, with a possible D match to TRBD1 (6 bases). V gave up 10 bases and J gave up 0 bases, with 21 bases separating them. The germline V gene has CDR1 ENHRY and CDR2 SYGVKD. The CDR3 covers 17 residues. CDR3: CANRPGHLRATNEKLFF. The CDR3 DNA is TGTGCCAACCGACCGGGACATCTCCGTGCAACTAATGAAAAACTGTTTTTT.